The clone carrying this T cell receptor beta chain appeared once. Clones were sequenced by immunoSEQ multiplex PCR, and TCRdb holds only the in-frame ones, with some missing. The table lists approximately 200,000 clones, approximately 81% of them singletons. These data belong to a study of blood T cell repertoires in COVID-19. The V and J ends lost 3 bases and 2 bases respectively, with 11 bases between them. Germline V gene data show CDR1 as SGHRS and CDR2 as YFSETQ. The CDR3 contains 14 residues. The TCR comes from a man aged 50 or older who had recovered from COVID-19. This chain uses TRBV5-1 with TRBJ2-5; tentatively, D is TRBD1 (7 bases). The specimen was peripheral blood. CDR3 coding DNA: TGCGCCAGCAGCTGGGGGGACAGACAAGAGACCCAGTACTTC. It yields the protein CASSWGDRQETQYF.